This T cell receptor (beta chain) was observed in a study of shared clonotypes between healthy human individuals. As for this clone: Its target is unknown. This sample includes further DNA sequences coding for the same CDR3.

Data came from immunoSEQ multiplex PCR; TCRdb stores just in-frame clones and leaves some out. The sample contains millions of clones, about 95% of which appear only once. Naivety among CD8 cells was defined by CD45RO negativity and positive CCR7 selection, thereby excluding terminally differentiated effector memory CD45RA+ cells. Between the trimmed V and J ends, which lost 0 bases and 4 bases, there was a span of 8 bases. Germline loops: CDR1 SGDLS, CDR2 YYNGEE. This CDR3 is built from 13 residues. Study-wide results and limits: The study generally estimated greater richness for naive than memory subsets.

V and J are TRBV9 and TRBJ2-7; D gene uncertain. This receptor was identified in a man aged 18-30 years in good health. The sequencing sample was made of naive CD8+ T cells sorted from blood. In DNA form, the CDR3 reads TGTGCCAGCAGCGTAGGGCAGCATTACGAGCAGTACTTC. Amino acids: CASSVGQHYEQYF.